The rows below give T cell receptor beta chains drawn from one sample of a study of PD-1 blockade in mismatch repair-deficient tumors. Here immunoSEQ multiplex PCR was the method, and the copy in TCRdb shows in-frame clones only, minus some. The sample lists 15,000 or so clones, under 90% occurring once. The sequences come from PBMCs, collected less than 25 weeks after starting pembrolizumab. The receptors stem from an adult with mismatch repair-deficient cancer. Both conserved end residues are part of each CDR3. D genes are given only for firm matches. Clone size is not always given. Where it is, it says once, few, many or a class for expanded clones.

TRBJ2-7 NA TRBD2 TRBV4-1 TGCGCCAGCAGCCAACCCTTAGCGGGAGGTACCTACGAGCAGTACTTC CASSQPLAGGTYEQYF
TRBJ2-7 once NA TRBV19 TGTGCCAGTAGTATAGTTGCCACGCGAGGCGACGAGCAGTACTTC CASSIVATRGDEQYF
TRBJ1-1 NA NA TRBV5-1 TGCGCCAGCAGCCCGTTACTGACAGATAACACTGAAGCTTTCTTT CASSPLLTDNTEAFF
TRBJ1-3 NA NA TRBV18 TGTGCCAGCTCACCGGGCACTGGCTCTGGAAACACCATATATTTT CASSPGTGSGNTIYF
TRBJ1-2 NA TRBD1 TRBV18 TGTGCCAGCTCACCTGGACAGGGGGCGGGACGGGGCTACACCTTC CASSPGQGAGRGYTF
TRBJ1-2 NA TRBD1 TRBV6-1 TGTGCCAGCAGTGCCCCGGGACAGGTGCTATATGGCTACACCTTC CASSAPGQVLYGYTF
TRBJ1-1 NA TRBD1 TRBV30 TGTGCCTGGGACAGGGGGGCGAACACTGAAGCTTTCTTT CAWDRGANTEAFF
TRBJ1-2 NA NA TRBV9 TGTGCCAGCAGCCCCAGGACGGGGGGCTACACCTTC CASSPRTGGYTF
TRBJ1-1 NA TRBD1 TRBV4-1 TGCGCCAGCAGCCAGCACCAGGGGGCTGTAGAAGCTTTCTTT CASSQHQGAVEAFF
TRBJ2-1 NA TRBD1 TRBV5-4 TGTGCCAGCAGCTGGGGACAGTACAATGAGCAGTTCTTC CASSWGQYNEQFF
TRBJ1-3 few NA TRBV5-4 TGTGCCAGCAGCTTGGCCTCGGGGGGCGGTGGAAACACCATATATTTT CASSLASGGGGNTIYF
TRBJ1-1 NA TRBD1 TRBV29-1 TGCAGCGTGGGGACAGGGGAATACACTGAAGCTTTCTTT CSVGTGEYTEAFF
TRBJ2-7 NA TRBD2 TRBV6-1 TGTGCCAGCAGTGCCCGGGACGGAAGGACTAGCGGGAGCTACGAGCAGTACTTC CASSARDGRTSGSYEQYF
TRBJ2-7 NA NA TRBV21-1 TGTGCCAGCAGCTCCCGGGTTGGCGGGCCGGCCTACGAGCAGTACTTC CASSSRVGGPAYEQYF
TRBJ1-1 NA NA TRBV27 TGTGCCAGCAGTCCCTGGAGGGAGGGTGGGTACACTGAAGCTTTCTTT CASSPWREGGYTEAFF
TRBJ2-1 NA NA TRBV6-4 TGTGCCAGCAGAGGGACTTCTGCCGAGCAGTTCTTC CASRGTSAEQFF
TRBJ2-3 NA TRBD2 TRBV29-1 TGCAGCGTTAATGGGCTAGCGGGAGGAGAAAGCACAGATACGCAGTATTTT CSVNGLAGGESTDTQYF
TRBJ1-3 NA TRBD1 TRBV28 TGTGCCAGCAGTGATACAGGGGGTTCTGGAAACACCATATATTTT CASSDTGGSGNTIYF
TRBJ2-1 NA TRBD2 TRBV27 TGTGCCAGCAGTCTCGGGACTAGCTCCTACAATGAGCAGTTCTTC CASSLGTSSYNEQFF
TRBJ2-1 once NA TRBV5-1 TGCGCCAGCAGTTTGGATACCTACAATGAGCAGTTCTTC CASSLDTYNEQFF
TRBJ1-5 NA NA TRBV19 TGTGCCAGTAGCGGGACACCTCTTTCGAATCAGCCCCAGCATTTT CASSGTPLSNQPQHF
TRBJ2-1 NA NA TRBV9 TGTGCCAGCAGCGTAGGGGCTCAGGCCTACAATGAGCAGTTCTTC CASSVGAQAYNEQFF
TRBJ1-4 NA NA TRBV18 TGTGCCAGCTCACCACCAACGCGTAATGAAAAACTGTTTTTT CASSPPTRNEKLFF
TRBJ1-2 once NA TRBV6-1 TGTGCCAGCAGGAGACAGAACTATGGCTACACCTTC CASRRQNYGYTF
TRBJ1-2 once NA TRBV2 TGTGCCAGCAGTGAAACAGGGCAGAGGGGCTACACCTTC CASSETGQRGYTF
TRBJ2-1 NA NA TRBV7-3 TGTGCCAGCAGCTTACTCGGGGTCAACTACAATGAGCAGTTCTTC CASSLLGVNYNEQFF
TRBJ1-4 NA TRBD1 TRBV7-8 TGTGCCAGCAGCTTAAGGGGGACAGGGGTGGAAAAACTGTTTTTT CASSLRGTGVEKLFF
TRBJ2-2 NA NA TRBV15 TGTGCCACCAGCAGAGACCTAAACACCGGGGAGCTGTTTTTT CATSRDLNTGELFF
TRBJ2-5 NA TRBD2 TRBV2 TGTGCCAGTGTACCAGCGGGAGCACGAGAGACCCAGTACTTC CASVPAGARETQYF
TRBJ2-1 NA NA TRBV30 TGTGCCTGGAGTGTAGGACAGAGCTCCTACAATGAGCAGTTCTTC CAWSVGQSSYNEQFF
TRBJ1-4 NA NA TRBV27 TGTGCCAGCAGTTTAAGAACCGGGACTCCGAATACCCCTGCAACTAATGAAAAACTGTTTTTT CASSLRTGTPNTPATNEKLFF
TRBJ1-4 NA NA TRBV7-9 TGTGCCAGCAGCCCTCGGACAGACTATAATGAAAAACTGTTTTTT CASSPRTDYNEKLFF
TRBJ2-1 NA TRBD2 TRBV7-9 TGTGCCAGCAGCCACGTAGCGGGAGACAAAAATGAGCAGTTCTTC CASSHVAGDKNEQFF
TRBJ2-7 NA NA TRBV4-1 TGCGCCAGCAGCCTAATACCGGGGAGCAGGCTTTCCAGGGAGCAGTACTTC CASSLIPGSRLSREQYF
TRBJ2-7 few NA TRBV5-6 TGTGCCAGCAGCCGACTAGCCAAGGGGGCCTACGAGCAGTACTTC CASSRLAKGAYEQYF
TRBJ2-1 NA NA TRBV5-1 TGCGCCAGCAGCTTGGACTATCAGGGGTACAATGAGCAGTTCTTC CASSLDYQGYNEQFF
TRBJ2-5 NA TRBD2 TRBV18 TGTGCCAGCTCACTCACTAGCGGGAGGATGGGAGAGACCCAGTACTTC CASSLTSGRMGETQYF
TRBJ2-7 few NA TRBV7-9 TGTGCCAGCAGCCCCTTGGACAGTGCGCGAGAGCAGTACTTC CASSPLDSAREQYF
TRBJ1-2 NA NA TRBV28 TGTGCCAGCAGTACTCCCGCCCGCAGGGCCTATGGCTACACCTTC CASSTPARRAYGYTF
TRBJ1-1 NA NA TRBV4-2 TGTGCCAGCAGCCAAGTGAGTAGGAGGGACACTGAAGCTTTCTTT CASSQVSRRDTEAFF
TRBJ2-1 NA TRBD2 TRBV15 TGTGCCACCAGCAGAGATTGGTCGGGAGGGCCCTTCGATGAGCAGTTCTTC CATSRDWSGGPFDEQFF
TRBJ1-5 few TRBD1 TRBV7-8 TGTGCCAGCGGGGCAGGGGGCTTTCAGCCCCAGCATTTT CASGAGGFQPQHF
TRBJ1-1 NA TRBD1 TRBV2 TGTGCCAGCAGCTGGACAGGGCGGAACACTGAAGCTTTCTTT CASSWTGRNTEAFF
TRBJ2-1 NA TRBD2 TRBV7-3 TGTGCCAGCAGCTTGGGACTAGCGGGAGCTGTTCTGTTCTTC CASSLGLAGAVLFF
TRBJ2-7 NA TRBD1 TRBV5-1 TGCGCCAGCAGCTTGGGTCTACAGGGGGCTGACGAGCAGTACTTC CASSLGLQGADEQYF
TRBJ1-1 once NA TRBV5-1 TGCGCCAGTAAACAGAGGGCGAACACTGAAGCTTTCTTT CASKQRANTEAFF
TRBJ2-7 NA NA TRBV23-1 TGCGCCAGCAGTCAATCGAGGAGGGGTTTTAACTACGAGCAGTACTTC CASSQSRRGFNYEQYF
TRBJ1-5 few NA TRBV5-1 TGCGCCAGCAGCTTGGGGGTTGGACAGCCCAATCAGCCCCAGCATTTT CASSLGVGQPNQPQHF
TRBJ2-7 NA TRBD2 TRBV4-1 TGCGCCAGCAGCCAATGGCGGGAGGACTCCTACGAGCAGTACTTC CASSQWREDSYEQYF
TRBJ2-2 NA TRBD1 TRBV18 TGTGCCAGCTCATTAAGACAGGGTAACACCGGGGAGCTGTTTTTT CASSLRQGNTGELFF